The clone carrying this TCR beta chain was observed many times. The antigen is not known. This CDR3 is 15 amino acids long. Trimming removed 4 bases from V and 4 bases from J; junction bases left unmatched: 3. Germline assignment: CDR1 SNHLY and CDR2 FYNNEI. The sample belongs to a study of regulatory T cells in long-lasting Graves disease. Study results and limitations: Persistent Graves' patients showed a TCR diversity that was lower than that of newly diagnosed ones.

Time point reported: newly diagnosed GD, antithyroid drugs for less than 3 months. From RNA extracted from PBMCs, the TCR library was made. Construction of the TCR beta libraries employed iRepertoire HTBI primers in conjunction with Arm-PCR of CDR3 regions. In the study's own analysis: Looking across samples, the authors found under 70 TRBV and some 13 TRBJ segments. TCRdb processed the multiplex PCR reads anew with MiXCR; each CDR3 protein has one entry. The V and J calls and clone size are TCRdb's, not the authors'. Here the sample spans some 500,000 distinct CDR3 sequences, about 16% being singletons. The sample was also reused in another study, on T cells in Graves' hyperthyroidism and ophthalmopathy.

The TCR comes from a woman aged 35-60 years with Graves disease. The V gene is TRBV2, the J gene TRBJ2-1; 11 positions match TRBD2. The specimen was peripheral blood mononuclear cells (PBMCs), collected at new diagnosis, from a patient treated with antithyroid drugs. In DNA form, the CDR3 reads TGTGCCAGCAGTGTGGGACTAGCGGTATACAATGAGCAGTTCTTC. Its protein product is CASSVGLAVYNEQFF.